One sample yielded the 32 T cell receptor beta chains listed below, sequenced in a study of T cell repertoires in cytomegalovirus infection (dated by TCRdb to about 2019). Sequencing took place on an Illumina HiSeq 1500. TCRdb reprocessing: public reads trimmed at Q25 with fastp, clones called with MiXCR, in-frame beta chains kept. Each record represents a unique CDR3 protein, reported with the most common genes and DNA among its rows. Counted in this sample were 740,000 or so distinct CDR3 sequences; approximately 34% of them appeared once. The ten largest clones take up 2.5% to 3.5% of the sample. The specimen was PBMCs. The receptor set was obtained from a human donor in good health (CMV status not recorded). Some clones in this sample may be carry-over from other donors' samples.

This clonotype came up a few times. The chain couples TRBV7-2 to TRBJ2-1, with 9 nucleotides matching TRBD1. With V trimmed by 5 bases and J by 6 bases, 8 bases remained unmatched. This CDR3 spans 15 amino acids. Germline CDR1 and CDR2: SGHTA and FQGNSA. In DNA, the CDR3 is TGTGCCAGCAGCAAAGGGACAGGGCGGGCCAATGAGCAGTTCTTC. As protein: CASSKGTGRANEQFF.

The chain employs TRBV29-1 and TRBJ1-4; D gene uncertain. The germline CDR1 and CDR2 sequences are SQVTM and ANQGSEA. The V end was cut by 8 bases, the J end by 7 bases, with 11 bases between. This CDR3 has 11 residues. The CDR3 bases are TGCAGCTCGGGTTTTGGTGAAAAACTGTTTTTT. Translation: CSSGFGEKLFF.

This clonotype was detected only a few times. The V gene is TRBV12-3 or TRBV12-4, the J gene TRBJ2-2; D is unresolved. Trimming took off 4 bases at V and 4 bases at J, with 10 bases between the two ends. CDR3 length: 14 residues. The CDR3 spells CASSSRALTGELFF. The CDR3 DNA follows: TGTGCCAGCAGTTCCCGGGCCCTCACCGGGGAGCTGTTTTTT.

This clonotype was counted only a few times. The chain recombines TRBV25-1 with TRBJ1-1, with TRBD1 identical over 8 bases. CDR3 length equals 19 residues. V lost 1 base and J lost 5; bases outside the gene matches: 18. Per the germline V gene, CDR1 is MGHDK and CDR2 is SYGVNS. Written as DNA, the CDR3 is TGTGCCAGCAGTGAATTTCCTCCCACCAGGGGGCCCCGGGCTACTGAAGCTTTCTTT. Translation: CASSEFPPTRGPRATEAFF.

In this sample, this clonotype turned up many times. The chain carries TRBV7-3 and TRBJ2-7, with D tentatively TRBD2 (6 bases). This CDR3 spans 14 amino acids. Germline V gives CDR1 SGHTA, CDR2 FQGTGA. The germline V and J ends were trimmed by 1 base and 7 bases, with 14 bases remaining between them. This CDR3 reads CASSLSGGAREQYF. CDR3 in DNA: TGTGCCAGCAGCTTAAGTGGCGGGGCCAGGGAGCAGTACTTC. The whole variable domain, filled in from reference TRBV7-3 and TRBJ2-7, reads GAGVSQTPSNKVTEKGKYVELRCDPISGHTALYWYRQSLGQGPEFLIYFQGTGAADDSGLPNDRFFAVRPEGSVSTLKIQRTERGDSAVYLCASSLSGGAREQYFGPGTRLTVT.

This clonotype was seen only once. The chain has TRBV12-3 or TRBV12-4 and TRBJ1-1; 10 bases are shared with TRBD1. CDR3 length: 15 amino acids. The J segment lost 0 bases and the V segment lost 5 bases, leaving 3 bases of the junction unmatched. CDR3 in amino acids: CASSPGTGVNTEAFF. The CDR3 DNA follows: TGTGCCAGCAGTCCCGGGACAGGGGTGAACACTGAAGCTTTCTTT.

The CDR3 DNA reads TGTGCCAGCAGCATTCAGAATTCTCGGACGTCCGAGCAGTACTTC. Its protein product is CASSIQNSRTSEQYF. The genes are TRBV7-9 and TRBJ2-7; no definite D call. V was pared by 5 bases and J by 6 bases, with 20 bases between. The CDR3 spans 15 residues. CDR1 and CDR2 from the germline V gene are SEHNR and FQNEAQ (reference sequence).

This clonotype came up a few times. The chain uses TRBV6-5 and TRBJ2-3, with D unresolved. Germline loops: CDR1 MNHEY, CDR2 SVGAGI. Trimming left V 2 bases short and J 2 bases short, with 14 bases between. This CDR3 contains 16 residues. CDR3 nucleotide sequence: TGTGCCAGCAGTTACGACGACTTTTCTACCACAGATACGCAGTATTTT. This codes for CASSYDDFSTTDTQYF.

The CDR3 nucleotides read TGCGCCAGCAGCCAGGACCCTCCCGCCAATAATTCACCCCTCCACTTT. This gives the protein CASSQDPPANNSPLHF. V usage is TRBV4-1 and J usage is TRBJ1-6; D remains ambiguous. CDR1 and CDR2 (germline): MGHRA, YSYEKL. V lost 3 bases to trimming and J lost 5 bases, with 14 bases between them. The CDR3 loop spans 16 amino acids.

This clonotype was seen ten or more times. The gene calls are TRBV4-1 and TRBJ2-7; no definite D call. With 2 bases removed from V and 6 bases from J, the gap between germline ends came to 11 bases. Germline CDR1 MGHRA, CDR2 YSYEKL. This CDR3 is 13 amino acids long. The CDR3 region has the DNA TGCGCCAGCAGCCAACCTTGGGGTAGCGAGCAGTACTTC. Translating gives CASSQPWGSEQYF.

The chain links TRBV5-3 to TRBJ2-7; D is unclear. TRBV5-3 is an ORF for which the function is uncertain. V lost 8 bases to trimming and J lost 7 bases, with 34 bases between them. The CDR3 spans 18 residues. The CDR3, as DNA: TGTGCCAGCAGCCCTCGGATGACAAGTCGAGCCCCGTCTGGGGAGCAGTACTTC. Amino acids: CASSPRMTSRAPSGEQYF.

The DNA of the CDR3 is TGCAGCGCCTTACGCCGTGAGCAGTTCTTC. The encoded protein is CSALRREQFF. The chain employs TRBV29-1 and TRBJ2-1, with D hard to call. CDR1 and CDR2 (germline): SQVTM, ANQGSEA. Trimming pared 7 bases from V and 9 bases from J, leaving 10 bases between. CDR3 length: 10 amino acids.

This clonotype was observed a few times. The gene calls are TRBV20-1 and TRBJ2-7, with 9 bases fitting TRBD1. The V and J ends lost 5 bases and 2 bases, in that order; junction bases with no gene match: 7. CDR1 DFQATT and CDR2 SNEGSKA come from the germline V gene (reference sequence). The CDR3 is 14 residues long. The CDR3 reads CSAPGTGITYEQYF. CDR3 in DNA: TGCAGTGCTCCCGGGACAGGGATTACCTACGAGCAGTACTTC.

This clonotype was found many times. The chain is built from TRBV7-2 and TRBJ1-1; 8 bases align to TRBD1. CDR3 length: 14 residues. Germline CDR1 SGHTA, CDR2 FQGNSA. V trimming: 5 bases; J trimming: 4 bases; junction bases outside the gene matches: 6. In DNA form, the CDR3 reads TGTGCCAGCAGCCCACAGGGGGGGAGCACTGAAGCTTTCTTT. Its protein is CASSPQGGSTEAFF.

CDR3 region: CASSSGGYSPLHF. The CDR3 DNA follows: TGTGCCAGCAGTTCCGGGGGGTATTCACCCCTCCACTTT. The chain employs TRBV28 and TRBJ1-6; D possibly corresponds to TRBD1 (5 bases). The CDR3 consists of 13 residues. Germline V gene data show CDR1 as MDHEN and CDR2 as SYDVKM. Trimming cost V 4 bases and J 8 bases, with 9 bases left between them.

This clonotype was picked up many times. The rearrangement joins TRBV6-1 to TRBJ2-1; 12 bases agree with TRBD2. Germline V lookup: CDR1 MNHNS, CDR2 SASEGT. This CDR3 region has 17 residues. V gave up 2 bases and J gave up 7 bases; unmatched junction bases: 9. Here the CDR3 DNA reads TGTGCCAGCAGTGAAAAACCGGGGACTAGCGGGTTTAATGAGCAGTTCTTC. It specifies CASSEKPGTSGFNEQFF.

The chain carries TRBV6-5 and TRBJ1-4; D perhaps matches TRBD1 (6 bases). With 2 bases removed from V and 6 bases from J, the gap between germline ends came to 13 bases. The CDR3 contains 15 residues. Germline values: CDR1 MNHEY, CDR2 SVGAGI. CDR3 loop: CASSYVGGPDEKLFF. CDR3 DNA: TGTGCCAGCAGTTACGTCGGGGGCCCAGATGAAAAACTGTTTTTT.

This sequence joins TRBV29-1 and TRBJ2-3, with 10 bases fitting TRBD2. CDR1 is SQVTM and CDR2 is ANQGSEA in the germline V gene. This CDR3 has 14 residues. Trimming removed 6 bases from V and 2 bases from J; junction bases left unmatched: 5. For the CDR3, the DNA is TGCAGCGTCCTTAGCGGGAGGACCACAGATACGCAGTATTTT. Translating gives CSVLSGRTTDTQYF.

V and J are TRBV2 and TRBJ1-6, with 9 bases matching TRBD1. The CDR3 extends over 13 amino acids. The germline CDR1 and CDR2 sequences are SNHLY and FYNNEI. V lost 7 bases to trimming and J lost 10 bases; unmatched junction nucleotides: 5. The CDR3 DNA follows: TGTGCCAGCACCGGGACAGGGAGCTCACCCCTCCACTTT. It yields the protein CASTGTGSSPLHF.

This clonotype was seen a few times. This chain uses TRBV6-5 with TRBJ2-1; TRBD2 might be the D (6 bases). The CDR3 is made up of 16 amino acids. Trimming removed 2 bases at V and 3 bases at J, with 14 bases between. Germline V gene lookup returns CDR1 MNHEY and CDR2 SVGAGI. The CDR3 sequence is CASSYGGGRIYNEQFF. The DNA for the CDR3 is TGTGCCAGCAGTTACGGGGGAGGTAGGATCTACAATGAGCAGTTCTTC.

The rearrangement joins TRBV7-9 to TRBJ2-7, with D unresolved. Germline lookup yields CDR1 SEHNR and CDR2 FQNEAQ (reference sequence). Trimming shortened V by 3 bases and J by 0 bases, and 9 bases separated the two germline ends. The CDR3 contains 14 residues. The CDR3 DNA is TGTGCCAGCAGCTTTGACATAGGCTCCTACGAGCAGTACTTC. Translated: CASSFDIGSYEQYF. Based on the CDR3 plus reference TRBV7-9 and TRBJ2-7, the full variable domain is DTGVSQNPRHKITKRGQNVTFRCDPISEHNRLYWYRQTLGQGPEFLTYFQNEAQLEKSRLLSDRFSAERPKGSFSTLEIQRTEQGDSAMYLCASSFDIGSYEQYFGPGTRLTVT.

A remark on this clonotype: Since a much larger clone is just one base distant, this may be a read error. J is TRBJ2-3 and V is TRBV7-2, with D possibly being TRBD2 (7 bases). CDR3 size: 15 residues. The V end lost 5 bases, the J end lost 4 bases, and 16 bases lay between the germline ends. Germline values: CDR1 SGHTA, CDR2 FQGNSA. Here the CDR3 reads CASSLDGGLADTQYF. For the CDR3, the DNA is TGTGCCAGCAGCCTGGACGGGGGGCTCGCAGATACGCAGTATTTT.

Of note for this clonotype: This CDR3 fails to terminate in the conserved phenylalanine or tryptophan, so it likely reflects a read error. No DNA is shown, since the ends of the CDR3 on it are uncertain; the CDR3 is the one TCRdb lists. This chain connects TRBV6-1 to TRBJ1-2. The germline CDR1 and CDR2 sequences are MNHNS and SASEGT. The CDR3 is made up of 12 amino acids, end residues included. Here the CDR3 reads CASRDRNYCYTL.

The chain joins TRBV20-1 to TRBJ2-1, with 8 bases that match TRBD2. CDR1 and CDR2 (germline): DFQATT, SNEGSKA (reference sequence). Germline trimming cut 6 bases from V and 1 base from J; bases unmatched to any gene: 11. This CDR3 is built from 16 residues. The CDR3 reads CSAMWNKRGSYNEQFF. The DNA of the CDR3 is TGCAGTGCCATGTGGAATAAGCGGGGGTCCTACAATGAGCAGTTCTTC.

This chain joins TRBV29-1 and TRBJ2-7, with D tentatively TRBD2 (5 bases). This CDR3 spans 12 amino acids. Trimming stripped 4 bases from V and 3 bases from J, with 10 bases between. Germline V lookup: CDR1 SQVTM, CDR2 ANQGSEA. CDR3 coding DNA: TGCAGCGTTGGAGGGAGTAACTACGAGCAGTACTTC. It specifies CSVGGSNYEQYF.

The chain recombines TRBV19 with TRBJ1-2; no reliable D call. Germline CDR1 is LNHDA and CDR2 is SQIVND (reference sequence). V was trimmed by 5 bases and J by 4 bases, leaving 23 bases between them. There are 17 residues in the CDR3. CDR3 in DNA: TGTGCCAGTAGTCCCCGAACGGACCGCGCCTTCGTCTATGGCTACACCTTC. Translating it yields CASSPRTDRAFVYGYTF.

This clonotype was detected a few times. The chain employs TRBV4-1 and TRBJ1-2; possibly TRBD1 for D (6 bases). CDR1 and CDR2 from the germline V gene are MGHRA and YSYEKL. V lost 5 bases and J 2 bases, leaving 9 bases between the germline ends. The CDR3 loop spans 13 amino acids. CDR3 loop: CASSWGANYGYTF. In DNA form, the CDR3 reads TGCGCCAGCAGCTGGGGGGCGAACTATGGCTACACCTTC.

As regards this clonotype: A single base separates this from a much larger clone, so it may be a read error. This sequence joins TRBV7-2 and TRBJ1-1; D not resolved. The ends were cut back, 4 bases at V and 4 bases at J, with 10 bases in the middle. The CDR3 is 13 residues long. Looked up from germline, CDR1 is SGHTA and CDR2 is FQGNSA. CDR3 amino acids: CASSWRPSTEAFF. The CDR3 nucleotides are TGTGCCAGCAGCTGGAGACCGAGCACTGAAGCTTTCTTT.

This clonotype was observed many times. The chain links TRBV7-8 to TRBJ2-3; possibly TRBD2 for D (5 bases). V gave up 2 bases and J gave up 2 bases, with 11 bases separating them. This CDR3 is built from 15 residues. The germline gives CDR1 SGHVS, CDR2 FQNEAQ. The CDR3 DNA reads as TGTGCCAGCAGCTTATATACGGGGATCACAGATACGCAGTATTTT. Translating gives CASSLYTGITDTQYF.

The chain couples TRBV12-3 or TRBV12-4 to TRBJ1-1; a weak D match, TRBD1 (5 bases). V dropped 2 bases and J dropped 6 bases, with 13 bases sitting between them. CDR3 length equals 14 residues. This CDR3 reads CASSLRTKGSEAFF. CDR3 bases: TGTGCCAGCAGTTTAAGGACAAAAGGGTCTGAAGCTTTCTTT.

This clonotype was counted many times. The CDR3 protein is CASSPVTSSYEQYF. As DNA, the CDR3 is TGTGCCAGCAGCCCAGTGACTAGTAGTTACGAGCAGTACTTC. The chain couples TRBV7-2 to TRBJ2-7, with a possible D match to TRBD2 (6 bases). The CDR3 covers 14 residues. V was shortened by 5 bases and J by 4 bases, with 15 bases between the two germline ends. Per germline, CDR1 SGHTA and CDR2 FQGNSA. The full variable domain, its missing parts supplied by reference TRBV7-2 and TRBJ2-7, is GAGVSQSPSNKVTEKGKDVELRCDPISGHTALYWYRQSLGQGLEFLIYFQGNSAPDKSGLPSDRFSAERTGGSVSTLTIQRTQQEDSAVYLCASSPVTSSYEQYFGPGTRLTVT.

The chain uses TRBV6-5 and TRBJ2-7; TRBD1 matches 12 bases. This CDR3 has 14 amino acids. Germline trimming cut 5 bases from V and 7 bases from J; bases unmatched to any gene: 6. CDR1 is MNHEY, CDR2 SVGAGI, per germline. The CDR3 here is CASSRRDRGREQYF. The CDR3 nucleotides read TGTGCCAGCAGTCGCCGGGACAGGGGGCGGGAGCAGTACTTC.